This TCR beta chain came from a study of T cell repertoires in cytomegalovirus infection. Study information: Matching HLA type, along with CMV infection, was indicated by public TCR beta signatures. Findings and limits, study-wide: Predominance within the ex vivo response was attributable to HLA-C-restricted CMV-specific TCR beta clonotypes. Of the TCR beta families, the public ones yielded a cumulative frequency that identified carriers of CMV plus the relevant HLA.

This clonotype was counted only a few times. The target antigen is unknown. TCRdb analysed the reads with MiXCR anew, one entry per CDR3 protein. Of 250,000 to 300,000 distinct CDR3 sequences detected, roughly 24% appear once; the ten largest clones hold around 14%. The length of the CDR3 is 15 residues. The germline gives CDR1 SGHVS, CDR2 FQNEAQ. Trimming took 2 bases from V and 4 from J, leaving 9 bases between them. Input material: PBMCs. The chain links TRBV7-8 to TRBJ1-6, with D possibly matching TRBD1 (6 bases). This sequence was found in a human donor in good health (CMV status not recorded). Some clones in this sample may be carry-over from other donors' samples. This CDR3 is CASSLRDTYNSPLHF. The CDR3 region has the DNA TGTGCCAGCAGCTTAAGGGACACGTATAATTCACCCCTCCACTTT.